The 25 T cell receptor beta chains below were found in one sample sequenced in a study of blood T cell repertoires in COVID-19. Produced via immunoSEQ multiplex PCR; TCRdb's table is partial and in-frame only. The data show 200,000 to 300,000 clones, 75% to 85% seen once. Sequenced material: peripheral blood. These receptors originate from a woman aged 60-70 years with active or convalescent COVID-19.

The CDR3, as DNA: TGTGCCAGCAGTGATCCGGGACTAGCGGGGGTAAAGACCCAGTACTTC. As protein: CASSDPGLAGVKTQYF. The V gene is TRBV25-1, the J gene TRBJ2-5; 14 bases match TRBD2. Germline CDR1 MGHDK, CDR2 SYGVNS. J was trimmed by 6 bases and V by 3 bases; bases with no gene match: 6. This CDR3 contains 16 residues.

V usage is TRBV18 and J usage is TRBJ1-3; no clear D gene. The V and J ends lost 3 bases and 2 bases respectively, with 8 bases between them. This CDR3 region has 14 residues. CDR1 and CDR2 (germline): KGHSH, LQKENI. The CDR3 loop reads CASSPFNTGNTIYF. The CDR3 coding sequence is TGTGCCAGCTCACCTTTCAACACTGGAAACACCATATATTTT.

The V gene is TRBV10-3, the J gene TRBJ1-1; TRBD1 aligns across 7 bases. This CDR3 region has 13 residues. Germline CDR1 ENHRY, CDR2 SYGVKD. V lost 4 bases and J lost 3; bases outside the gene matches: 2. The CDR3 coding sequence is TGTGCCATCAGTGTACAGGGGTACACTGAAGCTTTCTTT. Its translation: CAISVQGYTEAFF.

J is TRBJ1-2 and V is TRBV9; a possible D gene is TRBD1 (5 bases). V was trimmed by 0 bases and J by 6 bases, leaving 12 bases between them. The CDR3 runs 14 residues. CDR1 and CDR2 from the germline V gene are SGDLS and YYNGEE. For the CDR3, the DNA is TGTGCCAGCAGCGTAGACGGCGGGGCCAATGGCTACACCTTC. Translation gives CASSVDGGANGYTF.

V is TRBV5-4 and J is TRBJ2-7; 9 bases line up with TRBD1. Germline loops: CDR1 SGHNT, CDR2 YYREEE (reference sequence). V shed 4 bases and J 1 base; nucleotides not matched to a gene: 3. The CDR3 has 14 residues. CDR3 DNA sequence: TGTGCCAGCAGCACGACAGGGGGATCCTACGAGCAGTACTTC. Translating gives CASSTTGGSYEQYF.

This chain uses TRBV25-1 with TRBJ2-3, with a possible D match to TRBD1 (5 bases). The CDR3 extends over 14 amino acids. The V end was cut by 8 bases, the J end by 2 bases, with 14 bases between. Germline V CDR1 and CDR2: MGHDK, SYGVNS. CDR3 residues: CASHSGSHTDTQYF. DNA for the CDR3: TGTGCCAGCCACTCAGGGTCGCACACAGATACGCAGTATTTT. Full variable domain (remainder filled in from reference TRBV25-1 and TRBJ2-3): EADIYQTPRYLVIGTGKKITLECSQTMGHDKMYWYQQDPGMELHLIHYSYGVNSTEKGDLSSESTVSRIRTEHFPLTLESARPSHTSQYLCASHSGSHTDTQYFGPGTRLTVL.

The CDR3 coding sequence is TGTGCCATCAGCCCCAGGGGCAGCTCCTACGAGCAGTACTTC. It yields the protein CAISPRGSSYEQYF. V is TRBV10-3 and J is TRBJ2-7; D is perhaps TRBD1 (6 bases). Germline V gives CDR1 ENHRY, CDR2 SYGVKD. V was trimmed by 6 bases and J by 0 bases, leaving 12 bases between them. The CDR3 length is 14 residues.

The chain combines TRBV30 with TRBJ1-1; TRBD1 might be the D (5 bases). With 0 bases removed from V and 1 base from J, the gap between germline ends came to 6 bases. In germline, CDR1 is GTSNPN, CDR2 SVGIG (reference sequence). The CDR3 sequence is 13 residues long. The CDR3 loop is CAWSVGGNTEAFF. As DNA, the CDR3 is TGTGCCTGGAGTGTCGGGGGGAACACTGAAGCTTTCTTT.

The rearrangement joins TRBV5-4 to TRBJ2-2; tentatively, D is TRBD2 (5 bases). The length of the CDR3 is 15 residues. CDR1 and CDR2 from the germline V gene are SGHNT and YYREEE (reference sequence). Trimming stripped 4 bases from V and 0 bases from J, with 10 bases between. CDR3 sequence (DNA): TGTGCCAGCAGCCCTGGACTCGCGAACACCGGGGAGCTGTTTTTT. This sequence encodes CASSPGLANTGELFF. The full variable domain, completed using reference TRBV5-4 and TRBJ2-2, is ETGVTQSPTHLIKTRGQQVTLRCSSQSGHNTVSWYQQALGQGPQFIFQYYREEENGRGNFPPRFSGLQFPNYSSELNVNALELDDSALYLCASSPGLANTGELFFGEGSRLTVL.

The chain joins TRBV7-8 to TRBJ1-3; tentative D call: TRBD1 (6 bases). The ends were cut back, 4 bases at V and 2 bases at J, with 9 bases in the middle. This CDR3 is built from 14 residues. CDR1 SGHVS and CDR2 FQNEAQ come from the germline V gene. This chain's CDR3 is CASSSGQPGNTIYF. The DNA for the CDR3 is TGTGCCAGCAGCTCCGGACAGCCTGGAAACACCATATATTTT.

J is TRBJ2-3 and V is TRBV20-1, with D perhaps matching TRBD1 (6 bases). The V end was cut by 5 bases, the J end by 6 bases, with 9 bases between. The germline V gene has CDR1 DFQATT and CDR2 SNEGSKA (reference sequence). The CDR3 length is 11 residues. The CDR3 reads CSAEDRDTQYF. CDR3 sequence (DNA): TGCAGTGCTGAAGACAGGGATACGCAGTATTTT.

The chain is built from TRBV5-4 and TRBJ2-5; D not resolved. The germline V gene encodes CDR1 SGHNT and CDR2 YYREEE (reference sequence). The CDR3 runs 13 residues. Trimming took off 2 bases at V and 0 bases at J, with 5 bases between the two ends. The CDR3 DNA follows: TGTGCCAGCAGCTTCTATTACCAAGAGACCCAGTACTTC. This sequence encodes CASSFYYQETQYF.

This sequence joins TRBV7-3 and TRBJ1-2; D is unresolved. The germline V gene encodes CDR1 SGHTA and CDR2 FQGTGA. The CDR3 spans 14 residues. V was pared by 4 bases and J by 8 bases, with 17 bases between. CDR3 in DNA: TGTGCCAGCAGCTCCCTCCGAGGAAGAGACGGCTACACCTTC. Translating it yields CASSSLRGRDGYTF.

J is TRBJ1-5 and V is TRBV18; tentatively, D is TRBD1 (6 bases). Germline lookup yields CDR1 KGHSH and CDR2 LQKENI. V lost 2 bases and J 5 bases, leaving 10 bases between the germline ends. The CDR3 consists of 14 residues. The CDR3 DNA reads as TGTGCCAGCTCACCAGCGGGGGCGGATCAGCCCCAGCATTTT. Its translation: CASSPAGADQPQHF. Using reference TRBV18 and TRBJ1-5 for the parts outside the CDR3, the full variable domain is NAGVMQNPRHLVRRRGQEARLRCSPMKGHSHVYWYRQLPEEGLKFMVYLQKENIIDESGMPKERFSAEFPKEGPSILRIQQVVRGDSAAYFCASSPAGADQPQHFGDGTRLSIL.

This clone has only one observation. The V gene is TRBV19, the J gene TRBJ1-4, with 7 bases matching TRBD1. V lost 8 bases to trimming and J lost 4 bases; unmatched junction nucleotides: 7. The V gene's germline CDR1 is LNHDA and CDR2 SQIVND (reference sequence). The CDR3 consists of 14 residues. Written as DNA, the CDR3 is TGTGCCAGTGGTCACCGGGACAGTAATGAAAAACTGTTTTTT. It encodes CASGHRDSNEKLFF.

The chain uses TRBV7-8 and TRBJ1-1, with TRBD1 matching over 10 bases. The germline V gene has CDR1 SGHVS and CDR2 FQNEAQ. The length of the CDR3 is 15 residues. V dropped 3 bases and J dropped 5; count of bases not matched to a gene: 6. The CDR3 DNA follows: TGTGCCAGCAGCTTCTGGACAGGGGGAGGGACTGAAGCTTTCTTT. It specifies CASSFWTGGGTEAFF. Supplemented by reference TRBV7-8 and TRBJ1-1, the full variable domain reads GAGVSQSPRYKVAKRGQDVALRCDPISGHVSLFWYQQALGQGPEFLTYFQNEAQLDKSGLPSDRFFAERPEGSVSTLKIQRTQQEDSAVYLCASSFWTGGGTEAFFGQGTRLTVV.

The chain recombines TRBV10-3 with TRBJ1-2, with TRBD1 matching 11 bases. With 4 bases clipped from V and 7 bases from J, the junction kept 8 bases outside the gene matches. Germline values: CDR1 ENHRY, CDR2 SYGVKD. This CDR3 has 15 amino acids. CDR3: CAISAPGQGVSGYTF. The CDR3 DNA follows: TGTGCCATCAGTGCGCCGGGACAGGGGGTCTCTGGCTACACCTTC.

This clone came up once. The chain is built from TRBV30 and TRBJ1-2, with TRBD1 matching 9 bases. The V gene's germline CDR1 is GTSNPN and CDR2 SVGIG (reference sequence). J gave up 7 bases and V 0 bases, and 3 bases lay outside the gene matches. The CDR3 sequence is 13 residues long. The CDR3 DNA reads TGTGCCTGGAGTGTACAGGGGGCGTTTGGCTACACCTTC. The encoded protein is CAWSVQGAFGYTF.

This chain links TRBV4-2 with TRBJ1-6, with D possibly TRBD1 on 5 matching bases. Germline-derived CDR1 and CDR2 are LGHNA and YNFKEQ. CDR3 length: 15 amino acids. V was shortened by 0 bases and J by 4 bases, with 7 bases between the two germline ends. The CDR3 protein is CASSQDRAYNSPLHF. DNA of the CDR3: TGTGCCAGCAGCCAAGACAGGGCTTATAATTCACCCCTCCACTTT.

This clone has a single count. This rearrangement joins TRBV28 to TRBJ1-1, with a possible D match to TRBD1 (5 bases). Germline-derived CDR1 and CDR2 are MDHEN and SYDVKM. The CDR3 sequence is 16 residues long. Between the trimmed V and J ends, which lost 2 bases and 9 bases, there was a span of 22 bases. The CDR3 nucleotides read TGTGCCAGCAGTTTAAGGTCAGGGAATGGAAGGGGAAAAGCTTTCTTT. Amino acids: CASSLRSGNGRGKAFF.

This clone was observed a single time. The chain has TRBV10-3 and TRBJ2-3; 15 positions agree with TRBD2. CDR1 is ENHRY and CDR2 is SYGVKD in the germline V gene. The CDR3 covers 15 residues. V dropped 10 bases and J dropped 3; count of bases not matched to a gene: 5. This CDR3 is CATLGTSGGTDTQYF. The CDR3 bases are TGTGCCACCCTTGGGACTAGCGGGGGGACAGATACGCAGTATTTT.

V and J are TRBV18 and TRBJ1-6; 10 bases map to TRBD1. In germline, CDR1 is KGHSH, CDR2 LQKENI. There are 15 residues in the CDR3. V shed 3 bases and J 8 bases; nucleotides not matched to a gene: 4. Written as DNA, the CDR3 is TGTGCCAGCTCACCCACCGGGACAGGGGATTCACCCCTCCACTTT. Its translation is CASSPTGTGDSPLHF.

The table lists this clone with a few counts. This rearrangement joins TRBV6-5 to TRBJ2-7; D is possibly TRBD2 (6 bases). The CDR3 extends over 14 amino acids. CDR1 and CDR2 (germline): MNHEY, SVGAGI. Trimming shortened V by 3 bases and J by 2 bases, and 11 bases separated the two germline ends. The CDR3 coding sequence is TGTGCCAGCAGTTATGGGACTTATCCCTACGAGCAGTACTTC. The encoded protein is CASSYGTYPYEQYF.

V and J are TRBV12-1 and TRBJ2-5; the DNA was not compared with TRBD2, the D call given in the table. TRBV12-1 is a documented pseudogene. The length of the CDR3 is 15 residues. The CDR3 region is CASSFRGGLTETQYF. The CDR3 DNA is TGTGCCAGCAGCTTTCGCGGGGGTTTAACAGAGACCCAGTACTTC.

The gene calls are TRBV5-1 and TRBJ2-1, with 10 bases fitting TRBD1. The J segment lost 4 bases and the V segment lost 4 bases, leaving 5 bases of the junction unmatched. The CDR3 totals 15 residues. In germline, CDR1 is SGHRS, CDR2 YFSETQ. As DNA, the CDR3 is TGCGCCAGCAGCCCGGGACAGGGGATTTACAATGAGCAGTTCTTC. This encodes CASSPGQGIYNEQFF.